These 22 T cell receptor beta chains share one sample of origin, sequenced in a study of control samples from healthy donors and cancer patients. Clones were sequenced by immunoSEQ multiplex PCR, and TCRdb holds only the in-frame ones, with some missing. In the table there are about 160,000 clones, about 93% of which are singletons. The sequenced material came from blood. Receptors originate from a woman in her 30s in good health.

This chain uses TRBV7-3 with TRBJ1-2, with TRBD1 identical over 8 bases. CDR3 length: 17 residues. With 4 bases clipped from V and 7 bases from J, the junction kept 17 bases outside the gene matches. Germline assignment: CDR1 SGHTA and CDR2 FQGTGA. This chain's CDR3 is CASSYTNYGTGQGGYTF. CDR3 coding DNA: TGTGCCAGCAGCTATACTAATTACGGGACAGGCCAGGGTGGCTACACCTTC.

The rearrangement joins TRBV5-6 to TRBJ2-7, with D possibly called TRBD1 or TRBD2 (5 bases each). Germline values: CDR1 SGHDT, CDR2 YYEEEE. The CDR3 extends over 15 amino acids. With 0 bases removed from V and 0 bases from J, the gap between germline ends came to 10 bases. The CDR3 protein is CASSLVGTSSYEQYF. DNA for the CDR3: TGTGCCAGCAGCTTGGTCGGGACCAGCTCCTACGAGCAGTACTTC.

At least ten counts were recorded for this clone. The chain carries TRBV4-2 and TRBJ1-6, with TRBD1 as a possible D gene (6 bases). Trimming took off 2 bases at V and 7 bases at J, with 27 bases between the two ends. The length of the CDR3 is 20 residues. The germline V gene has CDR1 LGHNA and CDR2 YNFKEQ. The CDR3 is CASSQPGGTPAGENNSPLHF. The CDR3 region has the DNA TGTGCCAGCAGCCAACCCGGGGGGACCCCAGCAGGGGAGAACAATTCACCCCTCCACTTT.

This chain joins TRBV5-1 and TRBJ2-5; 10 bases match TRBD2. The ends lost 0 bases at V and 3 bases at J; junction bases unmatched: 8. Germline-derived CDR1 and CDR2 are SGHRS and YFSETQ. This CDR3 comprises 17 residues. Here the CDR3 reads CASSLVLAGAGEETQYF. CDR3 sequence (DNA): TGCGCCAGCAGCTTGGTCCTAGCGGGAGCCGGGGAAGAGACCCAGTACTTC.

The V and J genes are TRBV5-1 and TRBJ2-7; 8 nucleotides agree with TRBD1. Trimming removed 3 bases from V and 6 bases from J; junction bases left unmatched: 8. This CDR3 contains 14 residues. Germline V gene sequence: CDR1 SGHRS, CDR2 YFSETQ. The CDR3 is CASSYDRGTGEQYF. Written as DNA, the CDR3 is TGCGCCAGCAGCTACGACAGGGGAACTGGCGAGCAGTACTTC.

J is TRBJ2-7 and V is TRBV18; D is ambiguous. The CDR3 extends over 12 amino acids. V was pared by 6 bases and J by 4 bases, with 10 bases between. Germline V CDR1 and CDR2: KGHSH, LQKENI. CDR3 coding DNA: TGTGCCAGCTCCCCGGCCGGGTACGAGCAGTACTTC. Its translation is CASSPAGYEQYF. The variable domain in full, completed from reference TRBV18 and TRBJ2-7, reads NAGVMQNPRHLVRRRGQEARLRCSPMKGHSHVYWYRQLPEEGLKFMVYLQKENIIDESGMPKERFSAEFPKEGPSILRIQQVVRGDSAAYFCASSPAGYEQYFGPGTRLTVT.

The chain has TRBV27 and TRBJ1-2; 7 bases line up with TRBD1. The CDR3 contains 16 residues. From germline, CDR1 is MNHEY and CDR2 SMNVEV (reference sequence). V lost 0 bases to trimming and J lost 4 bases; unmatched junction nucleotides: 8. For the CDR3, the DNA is TGTGCCAGCAGTTTATCGCGAGACAGGGTCCCCTATGGCTACACCTTC. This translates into CASSLSRDRVPYGYTF.

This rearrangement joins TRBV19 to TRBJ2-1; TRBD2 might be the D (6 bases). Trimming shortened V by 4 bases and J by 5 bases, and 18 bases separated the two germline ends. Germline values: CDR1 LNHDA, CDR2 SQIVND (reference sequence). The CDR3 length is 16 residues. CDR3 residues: CASSRRDAVSNNEQFF. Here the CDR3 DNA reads TGTGCCAGTAGTAGGCGGGACGCCGTATCCAACAATGAGCAGTTCTTC.

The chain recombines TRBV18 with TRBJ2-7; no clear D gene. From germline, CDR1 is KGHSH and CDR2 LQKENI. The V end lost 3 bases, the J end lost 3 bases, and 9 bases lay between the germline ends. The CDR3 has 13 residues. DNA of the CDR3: TGTGCCAGCTCACCCGAACCCATCTACGAGCAGTACTTC. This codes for CASSPEPIYEQYF.

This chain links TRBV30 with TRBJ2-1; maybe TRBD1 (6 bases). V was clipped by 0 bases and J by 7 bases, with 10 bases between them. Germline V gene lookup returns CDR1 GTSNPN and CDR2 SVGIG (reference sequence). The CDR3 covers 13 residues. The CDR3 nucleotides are TGTGCCTGGAGTGTACAGGGTGGGAATGAGCAGTTCTTC. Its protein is CAWSVQGGNEQFF.

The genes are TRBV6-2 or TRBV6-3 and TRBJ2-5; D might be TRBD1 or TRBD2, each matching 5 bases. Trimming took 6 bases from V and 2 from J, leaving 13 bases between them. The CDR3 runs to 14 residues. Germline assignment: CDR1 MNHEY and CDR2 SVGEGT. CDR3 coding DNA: TGTGCCAGCAGCCCCGGGACGGAACAAGAGACCCAGTACTTC. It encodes CASSPGTEQETQYF.

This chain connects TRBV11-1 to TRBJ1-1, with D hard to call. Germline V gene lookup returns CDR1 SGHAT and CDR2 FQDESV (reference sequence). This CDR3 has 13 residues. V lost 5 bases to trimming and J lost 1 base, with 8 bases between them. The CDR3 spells CASSHAGNTEAFF. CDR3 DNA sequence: TGTGCCAGCAGCCACGCAGGGAACACTGAAGCTTTCTTT.

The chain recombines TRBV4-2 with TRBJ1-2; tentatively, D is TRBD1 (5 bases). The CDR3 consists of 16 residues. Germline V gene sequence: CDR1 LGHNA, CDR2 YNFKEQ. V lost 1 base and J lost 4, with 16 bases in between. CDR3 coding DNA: TGTGCCAGCAGCCAAGGTGGGAGGGGCAACTTCTATGGCTACACCTTC. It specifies CASSQGGRGNFYGYTF.

CDR3 protein: CASNPNTGLNYGYTF. The CDR3, as DNA: TGTGCCAGCAACCCTAATACGGGCCTCAACTATGGCTACACCTTC. The V gene is TRBV5-5, the J gene TRBJ1-2, with D hard to call. Germline V gene sequence: CDR1 SGHKS, CDR2 YYEKEE (reference sequence). V was shortened by 6 bases and J by 2 bases, with 17 bases between the two germline ends. This CDR3 spans 15 amino acids. The full variable domain, its missing parts supplied by reference TRBV5-5 and TRBJ1-2, is DAGVTQSPTHLIKTRGQQVTLRCSPISGHKSVSWYQQVLGQGPQFIFQYYEKEERGRGNFPDRFSARQFPNYSSELNVNALLLGDSALYLCASNPNTGLNYGYTFGSGTRLTVV.

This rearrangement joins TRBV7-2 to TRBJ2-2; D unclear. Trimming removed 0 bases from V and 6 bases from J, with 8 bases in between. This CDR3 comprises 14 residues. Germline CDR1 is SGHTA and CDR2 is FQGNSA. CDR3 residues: CASSLAGHAGELFF. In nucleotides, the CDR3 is TGTGCCAGCAGCTTAGCGGGTCACGCCGGGGAGCTGTTTTTT.

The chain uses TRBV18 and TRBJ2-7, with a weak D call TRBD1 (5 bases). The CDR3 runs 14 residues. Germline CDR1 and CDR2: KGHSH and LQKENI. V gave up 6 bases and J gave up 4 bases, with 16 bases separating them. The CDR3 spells CASSRTDRLYEQYF. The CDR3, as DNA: TGTGCCAGCTCTCGAACCGACAGACTGTACGAGCAGTACTTC. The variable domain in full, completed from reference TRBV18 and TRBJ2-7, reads NAGVMQNPRHLVRRRGQEARLRCSPMKGHSHVYWYRQLPEEGLKFMVYLQKENIIDESGMPKERFSAEFPKEGPSILRIQQVVRGDSAAYFCASSRTDRLYEQYFGPGTRLTVT.

CDR3 protein: CASSDRGAGKGYTF. The DNA of the CDR3 is TGTGCCAGCAGTGACAGGGGAGCCGGGAAAGGCTACACCTTC. The chain uses TRBV25-1 and TRBJ1-2; the D gene is possibly TRBD1 (6 bases). Trimming removed 3 bases from V and 8 bases from J, with 16 bases in between. The CDR3 is 14 residues long. Germline assignment: CDR1 MGHDK and CDR2 SYGVNS.

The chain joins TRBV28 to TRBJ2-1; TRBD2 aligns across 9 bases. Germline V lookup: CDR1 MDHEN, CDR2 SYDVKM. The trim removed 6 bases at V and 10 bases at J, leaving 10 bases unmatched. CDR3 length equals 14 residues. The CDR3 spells CASSLAGGIREQFF. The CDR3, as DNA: TGTGCCAGCAGCCTCGCGGGAGGGATACGGGAGCAGTTCTTC.

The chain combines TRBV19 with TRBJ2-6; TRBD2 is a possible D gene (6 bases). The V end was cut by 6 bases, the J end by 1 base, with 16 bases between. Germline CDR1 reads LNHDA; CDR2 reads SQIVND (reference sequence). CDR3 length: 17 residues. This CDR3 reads CASSPTGTLSGANVLTF. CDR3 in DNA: TGTGCCAGTAGCCCTACCGGGACTTTATCTGGGGCCAACGTCCTGACTTTC.

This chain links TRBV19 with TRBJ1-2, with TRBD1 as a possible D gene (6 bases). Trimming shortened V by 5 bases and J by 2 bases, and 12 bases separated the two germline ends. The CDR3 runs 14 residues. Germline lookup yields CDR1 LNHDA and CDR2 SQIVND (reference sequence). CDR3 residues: CASSLGGANYGYTF. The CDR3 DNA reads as TGTGCCAGTAGTTTGGGGGGCGCGAACTATGGCTACACCTTC.

The CDR3 sequence is CASSPEGKWGVHAFF. The CDR3 DNA is TGTGCCAGCAGCCCCGAAGGCAAATGGGGAGTTCACGCTTTCTTT. The chain recombines TRBV5-8 with TRBJ1-1; no firm D call. V dropped 4 bases and J dropped 11 bases, with 24 bases sitting between them. CDR3 length: 15 residues. The germline CDR1 and CDR2 sequences are SGHTS and YDEGEE. Filled out from reference TRBV5-8 and TRBJ1-1, the complete variable domain reads EAGVTQSPTHLIKTRGQQATLRCSPISGHTSVYWYQQALGLGLQFLLWYDEGEERNRGNFPPRFSGRQFPNYSSELNVNALELEDSALYLCASSPEGKWGVHAFFGQGTRLTVV.

CDR3 sequence reads: CASSPAAGGPTSYEQYF. The CDR3 DNA is TGTGCCAGCAGCCCGGCAGCGGGAGGGCCCACCTCCTACGAGCAGTACTTC. The chain recombines TRBV5-4 with TRBJ2-7; 10 bases are shared with TRBD2. The V and J ends lost 4 bases and 0 bases, in that order; junction bases with no gene match: 10. The CDR3 sequence is 17 residues long. Germline CDR1 SGHNT, CDR2 YYREEE (reference sequence).